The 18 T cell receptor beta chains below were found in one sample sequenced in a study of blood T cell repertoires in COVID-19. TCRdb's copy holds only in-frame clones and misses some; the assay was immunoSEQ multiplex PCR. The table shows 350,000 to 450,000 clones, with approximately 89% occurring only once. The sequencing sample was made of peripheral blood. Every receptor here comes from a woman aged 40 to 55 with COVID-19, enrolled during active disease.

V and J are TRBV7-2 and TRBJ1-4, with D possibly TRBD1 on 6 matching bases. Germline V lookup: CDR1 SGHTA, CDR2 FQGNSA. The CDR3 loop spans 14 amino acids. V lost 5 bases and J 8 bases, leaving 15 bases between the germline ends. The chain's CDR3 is CASSDTGWGEKLFF. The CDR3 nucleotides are TGTGCCAGCAGCGATACAGGGTGGGGCGAAAAACTGTTTTTT.

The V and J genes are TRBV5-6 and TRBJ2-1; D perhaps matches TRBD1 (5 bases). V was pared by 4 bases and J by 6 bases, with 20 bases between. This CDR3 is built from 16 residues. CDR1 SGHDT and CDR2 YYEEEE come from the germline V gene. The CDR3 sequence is CASSKPGFPITNEQFF. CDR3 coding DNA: TGTGCCAGCAGCAAGCCAGGGTTCCCTATTACCAATGAGCAGTTCTTC. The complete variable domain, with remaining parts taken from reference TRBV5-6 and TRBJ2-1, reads DAGVTQSPTHLIKTRGQQVTLRCSPKSGHDTVSWYQQALGQGPQFIFQYYEEEERQRGNFPDRFSGHQFPNYSSELNVNALLLGDSALYLCASSKPGFPITNEQFFGPGTRLTVL.

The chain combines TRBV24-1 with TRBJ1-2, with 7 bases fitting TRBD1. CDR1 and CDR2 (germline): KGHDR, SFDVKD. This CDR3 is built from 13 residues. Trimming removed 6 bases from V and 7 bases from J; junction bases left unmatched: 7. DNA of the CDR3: TGTGCCACCAGTTCGAGGGGGCAGGCTGGCTACACCTTC. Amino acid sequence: CATSSRGQAGYTF.

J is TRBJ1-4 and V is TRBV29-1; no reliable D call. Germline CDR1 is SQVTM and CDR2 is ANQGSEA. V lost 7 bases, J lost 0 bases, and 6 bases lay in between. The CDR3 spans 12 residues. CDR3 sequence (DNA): TGCAGCGCTGGGCCAACTAATGAAAAACTGTTTTTT. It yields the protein CSAGPTNEKLFF.

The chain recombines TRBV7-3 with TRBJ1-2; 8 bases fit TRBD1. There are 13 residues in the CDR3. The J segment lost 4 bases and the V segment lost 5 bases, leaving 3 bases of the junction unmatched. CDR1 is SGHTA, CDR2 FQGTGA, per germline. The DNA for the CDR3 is TGTGCCAGCAGCGGAACAGGGGGCTATGGCTACACCTTC. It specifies CASSGTGGYGYTF.

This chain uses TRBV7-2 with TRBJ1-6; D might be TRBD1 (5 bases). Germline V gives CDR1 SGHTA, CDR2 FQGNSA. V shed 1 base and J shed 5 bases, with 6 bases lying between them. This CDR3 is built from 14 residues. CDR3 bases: TGTGCCAGCAGCTTAGACAGGAATAATTCACCCCTCCACTTT. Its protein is CASSLDRNNSPLHF.

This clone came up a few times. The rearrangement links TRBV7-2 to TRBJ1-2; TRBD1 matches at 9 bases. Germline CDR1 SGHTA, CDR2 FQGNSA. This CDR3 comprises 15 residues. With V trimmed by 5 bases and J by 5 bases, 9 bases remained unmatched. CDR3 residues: CASSPSGTGTYGYTF. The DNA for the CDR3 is TGTGCCAGCAGCCCTTCCGGGACAGGGACTTATGGCTACACCTTC.

CDR3 residues: CASRHTGAYGYTF. DNA of the CDR3: TGTGCCAGCAGACATACAGGGGCCTATGGCTACACCTTC. V gene TRBV28 combines with J gene TRBJ1-2, with 7 bases matching TRBD1. The germline gives CDR1 MDHEN, CDR2 SYDVKM. CDR3 length: 13 residues. With 6 bases clipped from V and 4 bases from J, the junction kept 5 bases outside the gene matches.

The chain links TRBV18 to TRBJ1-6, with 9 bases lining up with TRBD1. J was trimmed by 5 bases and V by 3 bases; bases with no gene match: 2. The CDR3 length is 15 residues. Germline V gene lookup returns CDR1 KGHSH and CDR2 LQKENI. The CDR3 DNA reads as TGTGCCAGCTCACCGACAGGGGGTGATAATTCACCCCTCCACTTT. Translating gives CASSPTGGDNSPLHF.

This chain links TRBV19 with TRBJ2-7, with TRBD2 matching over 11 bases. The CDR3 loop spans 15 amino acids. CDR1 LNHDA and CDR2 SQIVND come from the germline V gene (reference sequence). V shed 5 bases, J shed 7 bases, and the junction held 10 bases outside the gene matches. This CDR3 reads CASSVIAGGRYEQYF. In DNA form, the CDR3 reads TGTGCCAGTAGTGTAATAGCGGGGGGGCGATATGAGCAGTACTTC.

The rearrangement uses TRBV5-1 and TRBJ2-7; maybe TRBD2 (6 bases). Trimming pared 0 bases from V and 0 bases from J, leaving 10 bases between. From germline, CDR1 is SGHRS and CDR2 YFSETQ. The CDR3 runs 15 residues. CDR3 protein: CASSLAGAGSYEQYF. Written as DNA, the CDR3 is TGCGCCAGCAGCTTGGCCGGAGCGGGCTCCTACGAGCAGTACTTC. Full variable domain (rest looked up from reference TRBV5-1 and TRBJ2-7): KAGVTQTPRYLIKTRGQQVTLSCSPISGHRSVSWYQQTPGQGLQFLFEYFSETQRNKGNFPGRFSGRQFSNSRSEMNVSTLELGDSALYLCASSLAGAGSYEQYFGPGTRLTVT.

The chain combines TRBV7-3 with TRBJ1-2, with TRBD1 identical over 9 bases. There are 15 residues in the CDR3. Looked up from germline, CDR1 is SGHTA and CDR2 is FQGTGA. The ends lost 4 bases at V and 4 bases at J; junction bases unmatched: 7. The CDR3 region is CASSSSGTGLYGYTF. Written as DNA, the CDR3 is TGTGCCAGCAGCTCCTCCGGGACAGGGCTCTATGGCTACACCTTC.

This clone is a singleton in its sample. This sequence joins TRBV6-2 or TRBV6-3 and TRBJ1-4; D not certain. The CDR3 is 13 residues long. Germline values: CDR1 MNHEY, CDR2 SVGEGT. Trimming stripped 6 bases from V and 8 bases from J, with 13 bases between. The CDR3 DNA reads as TGTGCCAGCAGCGAGCCTGTCCGAGAAAAACTGTTTTTT. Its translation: CASSEPVREKLFF.

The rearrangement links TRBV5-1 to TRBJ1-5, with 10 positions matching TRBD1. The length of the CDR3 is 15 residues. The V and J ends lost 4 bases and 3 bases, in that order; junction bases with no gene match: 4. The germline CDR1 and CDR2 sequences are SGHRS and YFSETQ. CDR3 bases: TGCGCCAGCAGCCTAGGGACAGGGGACAATCAGCCCCAGCATTTT. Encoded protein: CASSLGTGDNQPQHF.

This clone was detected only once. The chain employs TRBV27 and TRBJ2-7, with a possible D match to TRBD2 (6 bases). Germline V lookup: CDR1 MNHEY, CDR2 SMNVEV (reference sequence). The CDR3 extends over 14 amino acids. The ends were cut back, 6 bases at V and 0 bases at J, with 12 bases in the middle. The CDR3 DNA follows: TGTGCCAGCAGCCAGGGACTTCGCTCCTACGAGCAGTACTTC. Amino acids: CASSQGLRSYEQYF.

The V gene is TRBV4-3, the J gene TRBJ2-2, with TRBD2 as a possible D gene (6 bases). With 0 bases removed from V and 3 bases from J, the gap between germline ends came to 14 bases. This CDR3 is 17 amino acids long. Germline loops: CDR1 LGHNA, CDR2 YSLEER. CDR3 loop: CASSQDLGGRYTGELFF. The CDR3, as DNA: TGCGCCAGCAGCCAAGATTTGGGGGGTCGGTACACCGGGGAGCTGTTTTTT.

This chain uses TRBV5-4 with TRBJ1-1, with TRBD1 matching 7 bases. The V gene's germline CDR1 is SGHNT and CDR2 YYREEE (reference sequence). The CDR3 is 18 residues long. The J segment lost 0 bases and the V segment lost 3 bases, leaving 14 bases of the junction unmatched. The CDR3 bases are TGTGCCAGCAGCTCCTATCGGGACAGCCGAAACATGAACACTGAAGCTTTCTTT. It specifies CASSSYRDSRNMNTEAFF.

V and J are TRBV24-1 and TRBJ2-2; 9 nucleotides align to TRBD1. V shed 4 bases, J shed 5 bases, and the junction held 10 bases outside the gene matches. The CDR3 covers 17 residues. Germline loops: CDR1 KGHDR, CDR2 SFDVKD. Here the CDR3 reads CATSDGGRGQGTGELFF. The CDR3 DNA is TGTGCCACCAGTGACGGGGGACGGGGACAGGGAACCGGGGAGCTGTTTTTT.